These T cell receptor beta chains were read from a single sample in a study of blood T cell repertoires in COVID-19. Generated by immunoSEQ multiplex PCR, the TCRdb table keeps only in-frame clones and is missing some. The sample contains under 200,000 clones, 70% to 90% of which appear only once. Sequences were obtained from peripheral blood. The receptors were gathered from a man between 60 and 70 years old with active or convalescent COVID-19. The CDR3 runs from the conserved cysteine through the conserved F or W. A D gene is named only where the DNA matches it firmly. For some rows the clone size is stated as once, few or many, or as a class when expanded; others skip it.

V gene	D gene	clone size	J gene	CDR3 DNA	CDR3 protein
TRBV3-1/TRBV3-2	-	-	TRBJ1-3	TGTGCCAGCAGCCAAGGAGGGTTGGTTGTCTCTGGAAACACCATATATTTT	CASSQGGLVVSGNTIYF
TRBV28	-	-	TRBJ1-2	TGTGCCAGCAGTTCAACAGGGTCGGATATTTTC	CASSSTGSDIF
TRBV6-1	-	-	TRBJ1-4	TGTGCCAGCAGTGACGGGACAACTAATGAAAAACTGTTTTTT	CASSDGTTNEKLFF
TRBV27	-	once	TRBJ2-2	TGTGCCAGCTCTAATCGGGGGAGCGGGGAGCTGTTTTTT	CASSNRGSGELFF
TRBV3-1/TRBV3-2	-	-	TRBJ1-3	TGTGCCAGCAGCCAAGGACACGGAGGAAACACCATATATTTT	CASSQGHGGNTIYF
TRBV19	-	-	TRBJ2-7	TGTGCCAGTAGTATGTCGGGGACCTACGAGCAGTACTTC	CASSMSGTYEQYF
TRBV4-1	TRBD1	once	TRBJ2-2	TGCGCCAGCAGCCCCCGGACAGGCCTCACCGGGGAGCTGTTTTTT	CASSPRTGLTGELFF
TRBV5-1	TRBD1	-	TRBJ2-2	TGCGCCAGCAGCTTCAGGGACAGGGGGCGCGGGGCCGGGGAGCTGTTTTTT	CASSFRDRGRGAGELFF
TRBV28	TRBD1	-	TRBJ2-6	TGTGCCAGCAGCCCACAGGGGTACGGGGCCAACGTCCTGACTTTC	CASSPQGYGANVLTF
TRBV12-5	-	-	TRBJ2-7	TGTGCTAGTGTCAATCAGGAAGTTAAGCAGTACTTC	CASVNQEVKQYF
TRBV11-2	-	-	TRBJ2-3	TGTGCCAGCACCCCGGGTAGAGGCGGAACAGATACGCAGTATTTT	CASTPGRGGTDTQYF
TRBV2	-	-	TRBJ2-7	TGTGCCAGCAGTCAAGAACACTACGAGCAGTACTTC	CASSQEHYEQYF
TRBV21-1	-	-	TRBJ2-1	TGTGCCAGCAGAGAGGGGGGGTACAATGAGCAGTTCTTC	CASREGGYNEQFF
TRBV3-1/TRBV3-2	-	once	TRBJ2-3	TGTGCCAGCAGCCAATCGGATACGCAGTATTTT	CASSQSDTQYF
TRBV9	-	-	TRBJ2-3	TGTGCCAGCAACCTCGGGGGAACAGATACGCAGTATTTT	CASNLGGTDTQYF
TRBV7-3	TRBD1	-	TRBJ2-1	TGTGCCAGCAGCCGCACAGGGGGCTCCTACAATGAGCAGTTCTTC	CASSRTGGSYNEQFF
TRBV29-1	TRBD2	-	TRBJ2-3	TGCAGCGTTGACGCTAGCGGATTAGATACGCAGTATTTT	CSVDASGLDTQYF
TRBV2	-	few	TRBJ1-5	TGTGCCAGCAGTGGGCAGGCAGGCCATCAGCCCCAGCATTTT	CASSGQAGHQPQHF
TRBV19	-	-	TRBJ1-1	TGTGCCAGTAGTATCCGACACACGGACTTATACACTGAAGCTTTCTTT	CASSIRHTDLYTEAFF
TRBV19	-	-	TRBJ1-1	TGTGCCAGTAGTATCGGCAGGGGAATATCTGGGAGCACTGAAGCTTTCTTT	CASSIGRGISGSTEAFF
TRBV7-3	-	-	TRBJ2-1	TGTGCCAGCAGCCCCGGTAGGGAGTACAATGAGCAGTTCTTC	CASSPGREYNEQFF
TRBV7-8	TRBD1	few	TRBJ1-5	TGTGCCAGCAGCCCCGGGACAGGGGGCATCAATCAGCCCCAGCATTTT	CASSPGTGGINQPQHF
TRBV2	TRBD1	once	TRBJ1-4	TGTGCCAGCAGCCAAGACAGGGGAGGTATTGAAAAACTGTTTTTT	CASSQDRGGIEKLFF
TRBV28	TRBD1	-	TRBJ2-5	TGTGCCAGCAGGGAAACAGGGGGCCAAGAGACCCAGTACTTC	CASRETGGQETQYF
TRBV5-6	TRBD2	-	TRBJ2-3	TGTGCCAGCAGCTTGGGAGCGCCGGGGGGGTACACAGATACGCAGTATTTT	CASSLGAPGGYTDTQYF
TRBV9	-	-	TRBJ1-5	TGTGCCAGCAGCCCTACGGACAGACTCAATCAGCCCCAGCATTTT	CASSPTDRLNQPQHF
TRBV6-5	TRBD1	-	TRBJ1-6	TGTGCCAGCAGTTACTGGGGCGACAGGGGAAATTCACCCCTCCACTTT	CASSYWGDRGNSPLHF
TRBV6-6	TRBD1	-	TRBJ1-5	TGTGCCAGCAGTCTACAGGGGTTTGCGGGTCAGCCCCAGCATTTT	CASSLQGFAGQPQHF
TRBV7-6	TRBD1	-	TRBJ1-6	TGTGCCAGCAGCATGACAGGGAACAACTCACCCCTCCACTTT	CASSMTGNNSPLHF
TRBV5-1	TRBD2	-	TRBJ2-1	TGCGCCAGCAGCCCCCTGGCTAGCGGGGCGAATGAGCAGTTCTTC	CASSPLASGANEQFF
TRBV28	-	-	TRBJ2-1	TGTGCCAGCAGTTCGAGGGGAGGCGCGAATGAGCAGTTCTTC	CASSSRGGANEQFF
TRBV19	TRBD1	-	TRBJ1-5	TGTGCCAGTAGTGAAGGAGACAGGGGGCGTTGGCAGCCCCAGCATTTT	CASSEGDRGRWQPQHF
TRBV6-6	-	-	TRBJ1-1	TGTGCCAGCCGCGCCGACTTGAACACTGAAGCTTTCTTT	CASRADLNTEAFF
TRBV6-5	-	-	TRBJ1-5	TGTGCCAGCAGTTACACTAGGATGATACAGCATTTT	CASSYTRMIQHF
TRBV6-5	-	-	TRBJ1-2	TGTGCCAGCACCGTTGGGGGGGCTCGTTGGGGCTACACCTTC	CASTVGGARWGYTF
TRBV29-1	TRBD1	-	TRBJ1-5	TGCAGCGCTCGGACAGGGGAAAATCAGCCCCAGCATTTT	CSARTGENQPQHF
TRBV6-5	TRBD1	-	TRBJ1-6	TGTGCCAGCAGCAAGGGACAGGTTAATTCACCCCTCCACTTT	CASSKGQVNSPLHF
TRBV4-1	-	-	TRBJ2-2	TGCGCCAGCAGCCATCGCGGAGGGGCATCGAACACCGGGGAGCTGTTTTTT	CASSHRGGASNTGELFF